The present entry profiles one TCR beta chain with its context. Its antigen is as yet unknown. CDR1 and CDR2 (germline): SGHDT, YYEEEE. The V gene lost 4 bases and the J gene lost 6 bases, with 18 bases spanning the gap. This CDR3 is built from 15 residues. Clones were sequenced by immunoSEQ multiplex PCR, and TCRdb holds only the in-frame ones, with some missing. Among 20,000 to 30,000 clones listed, around 76% were seen once. Unexposed donor CD4+ T cells date from about 2011-2018, before the COVID-19 pandemic. Isolation of CD4+ T cells took place after roughly nine days in culture. As cell numbers allowed, unexposed-donor CD4+ T cells faced SARS-CoV-2 S/N and four cold-coronavirus spikes. This sample stems from a study of CD4 T cells in relation to SARS-CoV-2 and coronaviruses. Overall study findings and caveats: Pre-pandemic and post-infection samples never came from the same donor. Crossreactive clones expanded significantly less to SARS-CoV-2 than monoreactive clones.

The sequencing input was CD4+ T cells from PBMCs, cultured in vitro. This sequence joins TRBV5-6 and TRBJ2-3; D is ambiguous. The TCR sequence derives from a human donor in good health. CDR3 nucleotides: TGTGCCAGCAGCCGAGCACAGACCCCGAGGGATACGCAGTATTTT. This gives the protein CASSRAQTPRDTQYF.